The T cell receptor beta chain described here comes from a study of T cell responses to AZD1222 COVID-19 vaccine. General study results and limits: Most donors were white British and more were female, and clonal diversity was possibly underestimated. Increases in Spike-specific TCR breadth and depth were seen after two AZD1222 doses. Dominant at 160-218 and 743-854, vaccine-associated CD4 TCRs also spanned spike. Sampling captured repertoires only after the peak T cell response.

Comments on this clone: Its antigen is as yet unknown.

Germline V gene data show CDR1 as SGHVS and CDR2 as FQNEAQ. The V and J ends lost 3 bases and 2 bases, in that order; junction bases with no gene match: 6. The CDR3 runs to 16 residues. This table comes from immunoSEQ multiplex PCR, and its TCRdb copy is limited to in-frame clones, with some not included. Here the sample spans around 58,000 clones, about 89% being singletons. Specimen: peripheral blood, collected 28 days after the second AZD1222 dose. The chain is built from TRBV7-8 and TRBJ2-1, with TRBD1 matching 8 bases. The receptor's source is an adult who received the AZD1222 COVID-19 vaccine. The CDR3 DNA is TGTGCCAGCAGCTTGGAGGCGACAGGGGCCTACAATGAGCAGTTCTTC. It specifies CASSLEATGAYNEQFF.